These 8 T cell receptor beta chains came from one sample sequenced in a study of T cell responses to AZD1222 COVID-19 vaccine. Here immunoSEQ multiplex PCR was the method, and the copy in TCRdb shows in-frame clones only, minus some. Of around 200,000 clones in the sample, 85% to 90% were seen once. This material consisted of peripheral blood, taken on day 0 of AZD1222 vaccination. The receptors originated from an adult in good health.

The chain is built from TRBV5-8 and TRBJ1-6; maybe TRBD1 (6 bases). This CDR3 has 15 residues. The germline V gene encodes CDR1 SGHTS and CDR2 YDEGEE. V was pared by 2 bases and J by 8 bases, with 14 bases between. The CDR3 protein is CASSLLGGADSPLHF. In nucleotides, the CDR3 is TGTGCCAGCAGCTTACTAGGGGGGGCTGATTCACCCCTCCACTTT.

CDR3 coding DNA: TGCAGCGTTGAAGAAGGAGGTCACGGGTCTGAAGCTTTCTTT. Translating it yields CSVEEGGHGSEAFF. This rearrangement joins TRBV29-1 to TRBJ1-1; D gene unclear. Germline lookup yields CDR1 SQVTM and CDR2 ANQGSEA. V lost 0 bases, J lost 6 bases, and 14 bases lay in between. The length of the CDR3 is 14 residues.

The CDR3, as DNA: TGCGCCAGCAGAGAAGGGACAGGGGGCGCCGGTCAGCCCCAGCATTTT. Encoded protein: CASREGTGGAGQPQHF. The J gene is TRBJ1-5, the V gene TRBV5-1, with 12 bases fitting TRBD1. With 5 bases clipped from V and 6 bases from J, the junction kept 9 bases outside the gene matches. The CDR3 covers 16 residues. Germline V lookup: CDR1 SGHRS, CDR2 YFSETQ.

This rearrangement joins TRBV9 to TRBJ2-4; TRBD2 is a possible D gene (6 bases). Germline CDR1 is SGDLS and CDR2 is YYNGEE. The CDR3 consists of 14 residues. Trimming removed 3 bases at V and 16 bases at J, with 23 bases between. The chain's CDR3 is CASSAQTRDLTIYF. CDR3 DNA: TGTGCCAGCAGCGCCCAGACGCGGGACCTTACTATTTACTTC.

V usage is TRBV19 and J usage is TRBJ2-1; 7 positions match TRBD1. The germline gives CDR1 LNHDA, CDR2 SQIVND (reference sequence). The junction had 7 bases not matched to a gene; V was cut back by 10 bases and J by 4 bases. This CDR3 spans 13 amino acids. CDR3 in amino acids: CATQGVQYNEQFF. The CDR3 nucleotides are TGTGCCACGCAGGGGGTACAGTACAATGAGCAGTTCTTC.

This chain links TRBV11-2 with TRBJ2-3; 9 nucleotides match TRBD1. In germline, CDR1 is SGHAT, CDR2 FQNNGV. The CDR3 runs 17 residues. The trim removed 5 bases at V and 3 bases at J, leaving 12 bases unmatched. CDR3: CASSLTTGGARTDTQYF. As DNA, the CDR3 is TGTGCCAGCAGCCTCACCACAGGGGGCGCGAGAACAGATACGCAGTATTTT. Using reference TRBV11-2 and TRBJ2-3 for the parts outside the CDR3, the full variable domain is EAGVAQSPRYKIIEKRQSVAFWCNPISGHATLYWYQQILGQGPKLLIQFQNNGVVDDSQLPKDRFSAERLKGVDSTLKIQPAKLEDSAVYLCASSLTTGGARTDTQYFGPGTRLTVL.

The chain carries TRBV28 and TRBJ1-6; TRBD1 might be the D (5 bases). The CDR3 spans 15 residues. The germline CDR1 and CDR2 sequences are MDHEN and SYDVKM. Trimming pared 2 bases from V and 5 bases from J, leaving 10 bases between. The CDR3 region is CASSLIDRDNSPLHF. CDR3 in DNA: TGTGCCAGCAGTTTAATCGACAGAGATAATTCACCCCTCCACTTT. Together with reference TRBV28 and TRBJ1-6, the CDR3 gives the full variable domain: DVKVTQSSRYLVKRTGEKVFLECVQDMDHENMFWYRQDPGLGLRLIYFSYDVKMKEKGDIPEGYSVSREKKERFSLILESASTNQTSMYLCASSLIDRDNSPLHFGNGTRLTVT.

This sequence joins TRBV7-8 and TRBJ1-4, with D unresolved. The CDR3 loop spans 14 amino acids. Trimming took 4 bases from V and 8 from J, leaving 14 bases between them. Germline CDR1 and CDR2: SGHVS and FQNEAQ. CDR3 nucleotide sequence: TGTGCCAGCAGCTCGGGCCCCGGGAGAGAAAAACTGTTTTTT. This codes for CASSSGPGREKLFF.